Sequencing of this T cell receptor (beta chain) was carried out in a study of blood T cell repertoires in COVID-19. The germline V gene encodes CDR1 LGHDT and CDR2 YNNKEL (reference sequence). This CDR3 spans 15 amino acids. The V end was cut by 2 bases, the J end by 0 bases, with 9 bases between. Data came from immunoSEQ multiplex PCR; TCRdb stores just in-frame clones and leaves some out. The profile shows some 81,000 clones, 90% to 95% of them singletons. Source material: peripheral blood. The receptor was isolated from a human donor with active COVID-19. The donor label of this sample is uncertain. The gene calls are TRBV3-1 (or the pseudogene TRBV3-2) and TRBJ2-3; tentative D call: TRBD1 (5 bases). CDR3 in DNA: TGTGCCAGCAGCCAACTTCGACAGAGCACAGATACGCAGTATTTT. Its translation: CASSQLRQSTDTQYF.